In its sample, the clone carrying this T cell receptor beta chain was seen a few times. What it recognizes is unknown. Trimming removed 10 bases from V and 4 bases from J, with 16 bases in between. CDR1 is SEHNR, CDR2 FQNEAQ, per germline (reference sequence). The CDR3 sequence is 13 residues long. Reverse transcribed after extraction, RNA yielded cDNA as the sequencing template. Sequencing used immunoSEQ multiplex PCR; TCRdb keeps in-frame clones, though not all of them. The sample lists roughly 150,000 clones, roughly 48% seen once, with around 7% in the top ten. This entry comes from a study of CD8+ T cells in alopecia areata. Study-wide results and limits: Scalp samples also contribute reads from the resident alphabeta T cells found in normal skin.

The chain links TRBV7-9 to TRBJ2-5, with D perhaps TRBD1 (5 bases). The sequenced sample consisted of CD4+ T cells sorted from blood. This sequence originates from a human donor with alopecia areata. The CDR3 region is CATRVGAGETQYF. CDR3 DNA: TGTGCCACTAGGGTTGGGGCCGGAGAGACCCAGTACTTC.